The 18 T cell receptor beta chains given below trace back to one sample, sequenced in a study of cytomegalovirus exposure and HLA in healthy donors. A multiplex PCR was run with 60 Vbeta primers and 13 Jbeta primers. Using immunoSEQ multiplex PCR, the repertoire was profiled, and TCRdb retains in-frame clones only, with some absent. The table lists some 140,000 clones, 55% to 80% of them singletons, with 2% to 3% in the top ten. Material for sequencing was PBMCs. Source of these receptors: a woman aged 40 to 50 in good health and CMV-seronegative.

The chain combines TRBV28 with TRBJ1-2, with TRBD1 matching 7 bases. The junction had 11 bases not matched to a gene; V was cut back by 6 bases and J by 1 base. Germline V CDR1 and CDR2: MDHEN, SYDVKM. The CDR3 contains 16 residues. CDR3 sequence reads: CASSWAGTARNYGYTF. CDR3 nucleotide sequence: TGTGCCAGCAGCTGGGCGGGGACAGCGCGTAACTATGGCTACACCTTC.

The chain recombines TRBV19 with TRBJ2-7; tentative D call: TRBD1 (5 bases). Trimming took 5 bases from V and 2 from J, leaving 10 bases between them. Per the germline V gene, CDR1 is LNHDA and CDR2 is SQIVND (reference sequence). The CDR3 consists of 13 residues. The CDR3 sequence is CASSYRPTYEQYF. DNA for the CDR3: TGTGCCAGTAGTTACAGGCCGACCTACGAGCAGTACTTC.

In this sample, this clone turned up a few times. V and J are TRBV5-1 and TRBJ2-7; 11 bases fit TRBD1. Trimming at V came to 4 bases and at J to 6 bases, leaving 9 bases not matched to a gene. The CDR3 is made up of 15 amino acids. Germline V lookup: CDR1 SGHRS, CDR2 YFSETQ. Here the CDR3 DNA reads TGCGCCAGCAGCCTGGTGGGGGACAGGGGGAGCGAGCAGTACTTC. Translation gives CASSLVGDRGSEQYF.

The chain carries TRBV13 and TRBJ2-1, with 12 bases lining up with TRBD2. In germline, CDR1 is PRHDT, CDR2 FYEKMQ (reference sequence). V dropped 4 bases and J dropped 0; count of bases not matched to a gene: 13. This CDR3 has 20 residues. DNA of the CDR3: TGTGCCAGCAGCTCCCTGGTGGGGCTAGCGGGGGGGCCCTCCTACAATGAGCAGTTCTTC. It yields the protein CASSSLVGLAGGPSYNEQFF.

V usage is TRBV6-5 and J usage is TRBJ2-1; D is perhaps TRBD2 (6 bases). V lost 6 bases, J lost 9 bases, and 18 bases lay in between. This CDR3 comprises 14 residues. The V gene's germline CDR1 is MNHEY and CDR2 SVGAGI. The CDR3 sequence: CASSPTSTRGEQFF. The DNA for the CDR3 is TGTGCCAGCAGCCCGACTAGTACTCGGGGTGAGCAGTTCTTC.

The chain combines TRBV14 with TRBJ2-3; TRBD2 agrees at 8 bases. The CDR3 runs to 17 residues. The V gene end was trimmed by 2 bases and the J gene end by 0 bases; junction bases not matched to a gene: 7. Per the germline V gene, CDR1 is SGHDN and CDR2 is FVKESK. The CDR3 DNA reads TGTGCCAGCAGCCAATATCTAGCGGGTTCAAGCACAGATACGCAGTATTTT. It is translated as CASSQYLAGSSTDTQYF.

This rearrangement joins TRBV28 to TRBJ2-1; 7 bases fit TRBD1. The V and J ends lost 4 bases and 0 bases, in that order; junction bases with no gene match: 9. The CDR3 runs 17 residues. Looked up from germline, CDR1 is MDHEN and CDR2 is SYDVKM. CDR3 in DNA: TGTGCCAGCAGTTCCATCCAGGGGGTCCACTCCTACAATGAGCAGTTCTTC. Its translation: CASSSIQGVHSYNEQFF.

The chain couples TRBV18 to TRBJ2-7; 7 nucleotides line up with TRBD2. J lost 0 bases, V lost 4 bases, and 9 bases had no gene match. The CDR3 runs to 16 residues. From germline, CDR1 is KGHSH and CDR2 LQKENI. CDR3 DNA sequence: TGTGCCAGCTCACAACGGGGCGGGGGAGGCTCCTACGAGCAGTACTTC. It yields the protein CASSQRGGGGSYEQYF.

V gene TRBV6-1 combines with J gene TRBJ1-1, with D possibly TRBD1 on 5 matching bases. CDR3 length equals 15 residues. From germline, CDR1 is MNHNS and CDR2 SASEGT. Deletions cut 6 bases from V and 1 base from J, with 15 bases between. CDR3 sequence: CASRVGGAKNTEAFF. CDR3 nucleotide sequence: TGTGCCAGCAGGGTAGGAGGGGCAAAGAACACTGAAGCTTTCTTT.

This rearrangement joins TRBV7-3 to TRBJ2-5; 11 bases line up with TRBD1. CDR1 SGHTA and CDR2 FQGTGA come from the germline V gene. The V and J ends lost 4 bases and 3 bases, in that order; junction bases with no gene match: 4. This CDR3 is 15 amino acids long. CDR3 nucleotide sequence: TGTGCCAGCAGCTGGGGACAGGGGGTTGAAGAGACCCAGTACTTC. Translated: CASSWGQGVEETQYF.

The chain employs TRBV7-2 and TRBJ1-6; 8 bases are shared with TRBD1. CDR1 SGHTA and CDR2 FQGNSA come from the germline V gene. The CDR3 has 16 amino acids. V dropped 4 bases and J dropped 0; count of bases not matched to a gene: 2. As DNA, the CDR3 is TGTGCCAGCAGCTCCGGGACAGGCTCCTATAATTCACCCCTCCACTTT. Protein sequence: CASSSGTGSYNSPLHF. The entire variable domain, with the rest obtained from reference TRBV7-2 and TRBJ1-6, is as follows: GAGVSQSPSNKVTEKGKDVELRCDPISGHTALYWYRQSLGQGLEFLIYFQGNSAPDKSGLPSDRFSAERTGGSVSTLTIQRTQQEDSAVYLCASSSGTGSYNSPLHFGNGTRLTVT.

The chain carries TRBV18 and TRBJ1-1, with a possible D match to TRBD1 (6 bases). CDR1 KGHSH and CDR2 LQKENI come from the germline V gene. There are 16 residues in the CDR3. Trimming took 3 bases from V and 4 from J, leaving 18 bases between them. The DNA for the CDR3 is TGTGCCAGCTCACCTTTGGACAGTCCGGGCGGCACTGAAGCTTTCTTT. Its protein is CASSPLDSPGGTEAFF.

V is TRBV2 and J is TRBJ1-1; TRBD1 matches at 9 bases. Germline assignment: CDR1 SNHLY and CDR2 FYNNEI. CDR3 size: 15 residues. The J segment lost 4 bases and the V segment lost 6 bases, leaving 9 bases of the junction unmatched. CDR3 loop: CASRPTRQGGTEAFF. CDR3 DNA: TGTGCCAGCAGACCCACCCGACAGGGGGGCACTGAAGCTTTCTTT.

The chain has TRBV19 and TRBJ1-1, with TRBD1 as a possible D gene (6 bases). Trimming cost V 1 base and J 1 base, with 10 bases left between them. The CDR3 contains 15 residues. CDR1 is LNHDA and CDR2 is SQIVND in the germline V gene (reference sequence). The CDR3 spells CASSIVAGANTEAFF. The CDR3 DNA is TGTGCCAGTAGTATAGTTGCGGGGGCGAACACTGAAGCTTTCTTT.

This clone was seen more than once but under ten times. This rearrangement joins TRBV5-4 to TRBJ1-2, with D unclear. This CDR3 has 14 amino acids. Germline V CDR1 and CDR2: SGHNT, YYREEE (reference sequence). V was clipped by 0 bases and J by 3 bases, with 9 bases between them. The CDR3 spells CASSLARVDYGYTF. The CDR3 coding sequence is TGTGCCAGCAGCTTGGCGCGGGTAGACTATGGCTACACCTTC.

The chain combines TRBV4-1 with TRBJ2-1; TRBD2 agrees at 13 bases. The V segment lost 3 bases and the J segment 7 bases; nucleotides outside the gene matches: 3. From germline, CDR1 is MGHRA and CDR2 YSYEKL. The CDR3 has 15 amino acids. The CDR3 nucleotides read TGCGCCAGCAGCCAGGGACTAGCGGGGAAGAATGAGCAGTTCTTC. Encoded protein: CASSQGLAGKNEQFF.

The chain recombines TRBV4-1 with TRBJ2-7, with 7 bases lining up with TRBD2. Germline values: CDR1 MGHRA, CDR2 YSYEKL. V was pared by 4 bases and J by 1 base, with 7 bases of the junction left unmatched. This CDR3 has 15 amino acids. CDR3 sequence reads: CASSPGLVGSYEQYF. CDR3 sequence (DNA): TGCGCCAGCAGCCCCGGACTAGTGGGTTCCTACGAGCAGTACTTC.

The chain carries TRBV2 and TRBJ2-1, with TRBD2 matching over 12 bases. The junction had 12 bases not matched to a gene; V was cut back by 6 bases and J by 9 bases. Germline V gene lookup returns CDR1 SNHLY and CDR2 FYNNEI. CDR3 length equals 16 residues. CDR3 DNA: TGTGCCAGCAGGGTCCTAGCGGGGGGGCTTGTTGGTGAGCAGTTCTTC. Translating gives CASRVLAGGLVGEQFF.